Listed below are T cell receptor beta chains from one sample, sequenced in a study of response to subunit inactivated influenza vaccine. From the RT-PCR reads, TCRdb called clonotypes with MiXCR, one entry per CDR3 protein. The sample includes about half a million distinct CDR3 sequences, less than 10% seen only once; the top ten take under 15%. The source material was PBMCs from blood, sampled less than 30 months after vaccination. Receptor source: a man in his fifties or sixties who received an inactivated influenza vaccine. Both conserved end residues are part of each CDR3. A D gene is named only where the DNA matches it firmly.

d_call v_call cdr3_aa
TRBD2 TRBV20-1 CSARGPGLVSEQYF
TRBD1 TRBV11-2 CASSSNRGADTQYF
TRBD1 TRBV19 CAIGTGRTDTQYF
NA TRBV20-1 CSAQGGGGLPNTEAFF
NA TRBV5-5 CASSSRGSGVSYEQYF
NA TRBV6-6 CASSPRDLGYTF
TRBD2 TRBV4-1 CASSQASSSGGQETQYF
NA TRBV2 CASSVTDYNEQFF
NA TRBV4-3 CASSLNRGGGETQYF
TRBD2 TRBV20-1 CSAPLGLAEPAQYF
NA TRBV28 CATLEAVIPNTGELFF
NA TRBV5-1 CASSPDGLNTEAFF
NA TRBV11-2 CASSLTPQGNTEAFF
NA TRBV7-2 CASSLAGTETYEQYF
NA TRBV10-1 CASSVRTSNTGELFF
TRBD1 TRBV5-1 CASSPGQGSEKLFF
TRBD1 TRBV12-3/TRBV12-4 CASSFGLGQGASYEQYF
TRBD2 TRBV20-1 CSARDLYAGVSNEQFF
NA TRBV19 CASSMVVNQPQHF
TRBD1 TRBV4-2 CASSQDARTGGGANVLTF
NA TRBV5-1 CASSPRVDVHNEQFF
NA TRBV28 CASSAIYEQYF
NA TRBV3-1 CASSQDRYTQYF
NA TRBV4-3 CASSQDGTPSGNTIYF
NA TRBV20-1 CSAENPYEQYF
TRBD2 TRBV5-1 CASSMGLEATQYF
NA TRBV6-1 CASSDSLNTEAFF
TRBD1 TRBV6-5 CASSYKFPGTGRQPQHF
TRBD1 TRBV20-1 CSAIAWGRGTNEKLFF
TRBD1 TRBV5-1 CASSLEPATGGGYTF
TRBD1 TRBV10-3 CAIREDRGGTQYF
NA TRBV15 CATSRNLEGGEQYF
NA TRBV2 CASMTPGPNEQFF
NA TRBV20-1 CRVPYQETQYF
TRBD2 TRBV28 CASSELLAGATGELFF
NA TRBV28 CASSTEWRKETQYF
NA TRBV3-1 CASSQELTQIQFF
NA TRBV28 CASSSGWSYEQYF
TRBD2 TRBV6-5 CASSSRTSGRFRETQYF
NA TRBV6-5 CASAQYNSPLHF
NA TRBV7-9 CASSLDLGGVAYNEQFF
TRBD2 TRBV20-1 CSAREPGLAGGPKQYF